A single sample is the source of the 5 T cell receptor beta chains below, sequenced in a study of PD-L1 blockade in urothelial cancer. Sequenced by immunoSEQ multiplex PCR; TCRdb stores in-frame clones only, minus some. The sample has tens of thousands of clones; about 87% are singletons. Sequenced material: PBMCs, taken around atezolizumab (anti-PD-L1) treatment. These receptor sequences come from a man aged 50-59 years with urothelial cancer.

The V gene is TRBV10-1, the J gene TRBJ2-3, with 9 bases matching TRBD1. With 5 bases clipped from V and 0 bases from J, the junction kept 9 bases outside the gene matches. Germline assignment: CDR1 WNHNN and CDR2 SYGVQD (reference sequence). The CDR3 is made up of 17 amino acids. CDR3 sequence reads: CASSTGTGPTSTDTQYF. CDR3 DNA sequence: TGCGCCAGCAGTACCGGGACAGGGCCTACTAGCACAGATACGCAGTATTTT.

This chain links TRBV10-2 with TRBJ2-7, with TRBD1 identical over 7 bases. Trimming at V came to 6 bases and at J to 3 bases, leaving 5 bases not matched to a gene. CDR1 and CDR2 from the germline V gene are WSHSY and SAAADI. This CDR3 has 13 amino acids. Here the CDR3 DNA reads TGCGCCAGCAGGGCAGGGGGTATCTACGAGCAGTACTTC. Translation: CASRAGGIYEQYF.

This clone was observed once. This sequence joins TRBV9 and TRBJ1-2; 9 nucleotides match TRBD1. The V gene's germline CDR1 is SGDLS and CDR2 YYNGEE. The CDR3 covers 20 residues. V shed 0 bases, J shed 2 bases, and the junction held 17 bases outside the gene matches. CDR3: CASSVEFRDRATPGNYGYTF. The CDR3 DNA sequence: TGTGCCAGCAGCGTAGAATTCCGGGACAGGGCCACCCCCGGCAACTATGGCTACACCTTC.

The genes are TRBV28 and TRBJ2-7; 10 bases align to TRBD2. The CDR3 consists of 16 residues. V was clipped by 3 bases and J by 4 bases; unmatched bases: 9. Germline CDR1 and CDR2: MDHEN and SYDVKM. CDR3 coding DNA: TGTGCCAGCAGTTTCAGGACTAGCGGTCCTCGGTACGAGCAGTACTTC. Translation gives CASSFRTSGPRYEQYF.

J is TRBJ2-3 and V is TRBV6-4, with 12 bases aligning to TRBD2. The germline V gene has CDR1 MRHNA and CDR2 SNTAGT. Losses at the gene ends were 3 bases for V and 2 bases for J; bases not matched to a gene: 3. This CDR3 is built from 16 residues. The CDR3 DNA sequence: TGTGCCAGCAGTGAACTAGCGGGGGGCCACACAGATACGCAGTATTTT. This sequence encodes CASSELAGGHTDTQYF.